The entry that follows covers one T cell receptor beta chain sequence. The source of the sample is a study of T cell responses to AZD1222 COVID-19 vaccine. Germline loops: CDR1 SGHRS, CDR2 YFSETQ. V was shortened by 0 bases and J by 2 bases, with 9 bases between the two germline ends. This CDR3 is built from 15 residues. Using immunoSEQ multiplex PCR, the repertoire was profiled, and TCRdb retains in-frame clones only, with some absent. The table shows about 170,000 clones, with 80% to 95% occurring only once. This sequence was found in an adult in good health. The gene calls are TRBV5-1 and TRBJ1-5, with a weak D call TRBD1 (5 bases). Sequenced material: peripheral blood, taken on day 0 of AZD1222 vaccination. The CDR3 loop reads CASSLAEQGNQPQHF. CDR3 DNA: TGCGCCAGCAGCTTGGCCGAACAGGGCAATCAGCCCCAGCATTTT. Variable domain in full (rest from reference TRBV5-1 and TRBJ1-5): KAGVTQTPRYLIKTRGQQVTLSCSPISGHRSVSWYQQTPGQGLQFLFEYFSETQRNKGNFPGRFSGRQFSNSRSEMNVSTLELGDSALYLCASSLAEQGNQPQHFGDGTRLSIL.